The T cell receptor (beta chain) described here comes from a study of response to subunit inactivated influenza vaccine. This clonotype occurred a few times. V was pared by 4 bases and J by 2 bases, with 15 bases between. CDR3 length equals 14 residues. The germline CDR1 and CDR2 sequences are SQVTM and ANQGSEA. TCRdb ran MiXCR on the RT-PCR reads and lists one entry per CDR3 protein. The sample carries 650,000 to 800,000 distinct CDR3 sequences, 15% to 20% recorded once. The chain recombines TRBV29-1 with TRBJ2-7, with D possibly matching TRBD1 (5 bases). The source was PBMCs from blood, collected about 5 days after vaccination. The TCR was taken from a man aged 45-65 years who received an inactivated influenza vaccine. CDR3 sequence: CSVGQGTIPYEQYF. The CDR3 nucleotides read TGCAGCGTTGGGCAGGGCACAATACCCTACGAGCAGTACTTC.